This TCR beta chain was captured by sequencing in a study of T-cell memory formation after mild COVID-19. Findings and limits, study-wide: While clones contracting from day 15 to 85 were balanced between CD4 and CD8, later expanders leaned CD4+. Clones which contracted sat mainly in CM and EM if CD4+, and in EMRA if CD8+. Pre-infection memory harbored some responding clones, suggesting cross-reactive memory joined.

A word on this clonotype: The target antigen is unknown.

The CDR3 runs to 13 residues. Trimming took off 4 bases at V and 8 bases at J, with 14 bases between the two ends. Germline values: CDR1 DFQATT, CDR2 SNEGSKA (reference sequence). TCRdb ran MiXCR on the 5' RACE reads and lists one entry per CDR3 protein. The data hold 130,000 to 150,000 distinct CDR3 sequences, with 6% to 6.5% observed a single time. This TCR came from an adult woman who had mild COVID-19 (a few samples of this study predate the infection). Cell type and time point are not known. Material: PBMCs or a T cell subset sorted from them (not recorded which). The chain links TRBV20-1 to TRBJ1-4; possibly TRBD1 for D (5 bases). The CDR3 sequence: CSAKDTGGEKLFF. CDR3 DNA: TGCAGTGCTAAGGACACGGGAGGAGAAAAACTGTTTTTT.